This TCR beta chain was profiled in a study of CD8 T cells in Susac syndrome. Reverse transcription of roughly 0.5 to 1 ug RNA used random hexamers. By means of immunoSEQ multiplex PCR, TCR beta CDR3 spanning 54 Vbeta and 13 Jbeta underwent amplification. From the immunoSEQ multiplex PCR reads, TCRdb called clonotypes with MiXCR, one entry per CDR3 protein. The sample lists approximately 260,000 distinct CDR3 sequences; 90% to 97% were seen once. V lost 4 bases, J lost 10 bases, and 14 bases lay in between. Germline V lookup: CDR1 MGHDK, CDR2 SYGVNS. This CDR3 region has 13 residues. V and J are TRBV25-1 and TRBJ2-1; D not resolved. Sequenced: CD4+ T cells from PBMCs. The TCR was taken from a human donor with Susac syndrome. In nucleotides, the CDR3 is TGTGCCAGCAGTGTCACTCAAAGTAAAGAGCAGTTCTTC. Encoded protein: CASSVTQSKEQFF. Variable domain in full (rest from reference TRBV25-1 and TRBJ2-1): EADIYQTPRYLVIGTGKKITLECSQTMGHDKMYWYQQDPGMELHLIHYSYGVNSTEKGDLSSESTVSRIRTEHFPLTLESARPSHTSQYLCASSVTQSKEQFFGPGTRLTVL.